The rows below give T cell receptor beta chains drawn from one sample of a study of blood T cell repertoires in COVID-19. Data came from immunoSEQ multiplex PCR; TCRdb stores just in-frame clones and leaves some out. Found here are over 150,000 clones, around nine tenths of them singletons; the top ten hold less than 3%. The sequencing input was peripheral blood. The source of these receptors is a man in his forties or fifties with active or convalescent COVID-19. Both conserved end residues are part of each CDR3. A D gene is named only where the DNA matches it firmly. Clone size is stated in some rows and not others, as once, few, many or a class when expanded.

TRBV25-1	few	TRBJ1-2	.	TGTGCCAGCGGCGAGGCAGGGCGGTATGGCTACACCTTC	CASGEAGRYGYTF
TRBV30	.	TRBJ1-2	TRBD1	TGTGCCTGGAGTGCGGGACAGGGGGGTGGCTACACCTTC	CAWSAGQGGGYTF
TRBV18	.	TRBJ2-3	.	TGTGCCAGCTCACCGGGTAGCAGGGCTCGGATCTTCGAAGGGGATACGCAGTATTTT	CASSPGSRARIFEGDTQYF
TRBV6-6	few	TRBJ1-4	TRBD1	TGTGCCAGCAGTCCCCTGACAGGGCCCCGGACAAATAATGAAAAACTGTTTTTT	CASSPLTGPRTNNEKLFF
TRBV23-1	.	TRBJ1-4	TRBD1	TGCGCCAGCAGTCACGGACAGGGGCTACCCAACCGCCGGCAGGAAAAACTGTTTTTT	CASSHGQGLPNRRQEKLFF
TRBV5-4	.	TRBJ1-6	.	TGTGCCAGCAGCTTGGATTTGTCTCGCTCCTATAATTCACCCCTCCACTTT	CASSLDLSRSYNSPLHF
TRBV11-3	once	TRBJ2-1	TRBD1	TGTGCCAGCAGCTCCGGGACAGGGACTTACAATGAGCAGTTCTTC	CASSSGTGTYNEQFF
TRBV6-6	.	TRBJ1-6	TRBD1	TGTGCCAGCAGCGACAGGGGTAGTAATTCACCCCTCCACTTT	CASSDRGSNSPLHF
TRBV19	.	TRBJ1-1	.	TGTGCCAGTAGCACAGGGCTGGCTGAAGCTTTCTTT	CASSTGLAEAFF
TRBV11-2	once	TRBJ2-6	TRBD1	TGTGCCAGCAGCTTAGAACTGGGACAGAACTCTGGGGCCAACGTCCTGACTTTC	CASSLELGQNSGANVLTF